This TCR beta chain was found in a study of T-cell reconstitution after alpha-beta-depleted transplantation in children. Study observations and caveats: Reported findings indicate that, about two months after transplant, alpha-beta T cells came from several hundred expanded clones, which were derived from non-depleted graft cells. Diversity and T-cell counts at one year after transplant derived mostly from new T cells.

CDR3 length: 14 amino acids. Germline CDR1 SEHNR, CDR2 FQNEAQ (reference sequence). Comment on this clonotype: Its target is not known. A much larger clone sits a single nucleotide away, making a read error possible.

The TCRbeta library incorporated unique molecular identifiers. TCRdb reprocessed the PCR reads with MiXCR, giving one entry per CDR3 protein. The sample shows about 250,000 distinct CDR3 sequences, under 30% of them seen only once. This specimen consisted of PBMCs, mostly from graft donor cells, obtained 360 days after TCRalphabeta/CD19-depleted stem cell transplant. This receptor was identified in a female patient under 10 years old who had a stem cell transplant for congenital amegakaryocytic thrombocytopenia, so the T cells may come from the graft donor. The V and J genes are TRBV7-9 and TRBJ2-2; unclear D gene. CDR3 sequence reads: CAGSLRQNTGELFF. The CDR3 nucleotides read TGTGCCGGCAGCTTGAGGCAGAACACCGGGGAGCTGTTTTTT.